This T cell receptor beta chain was captured in a study of blood T cell repertoires in COVID-19. Across the whole study: Samples taken during acute and convalescent COVID-19 were collected in the United States, Italy and Spain.

Original data processing: Quantification of nucleated cells was approximated via reference gene primer amplification. Clones were read by immunoSEQ multiplex PCR, and TCRdb kept only the in-frame ones, dropping some. V, J and clone size reflect that table, while D and trimming were determined from the DNA. The table includes under 100,000 clones, under 85% detected once. Seattle cases were enrolled at active infection and followed longitudinally. There are 14 residues in the CDR3. V was cut by 2 bases and J by 4 bases, with 12 bases left in between. CDR1 is KGHSH and CDR2 is LQKENI in the germline V gene.

The TCR sequence derives from a woman of 80 years or more with COVID-19, enrolled during active disease. V usage is TRBV18 and J usage is TRBJ2-7, with D unresolved. The specimen was peripheral blood. The CDR3 DNA reads TGTGCCAGCTCACCAATGGGTCCCGGGTACGAGCAGTACTTC. It specifies CASSPMGPGYEQYF.